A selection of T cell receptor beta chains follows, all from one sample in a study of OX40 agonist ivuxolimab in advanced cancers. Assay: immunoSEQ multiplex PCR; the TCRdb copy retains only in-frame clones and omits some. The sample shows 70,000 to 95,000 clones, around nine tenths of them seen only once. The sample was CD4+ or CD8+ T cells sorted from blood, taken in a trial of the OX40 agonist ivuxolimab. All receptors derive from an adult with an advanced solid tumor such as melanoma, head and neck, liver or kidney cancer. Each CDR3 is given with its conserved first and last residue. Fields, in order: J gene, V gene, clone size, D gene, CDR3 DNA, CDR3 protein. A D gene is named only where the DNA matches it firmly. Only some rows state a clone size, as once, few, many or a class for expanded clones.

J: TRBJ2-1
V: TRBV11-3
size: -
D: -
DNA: TGTGCCAGCAGCCCCAGAGGAGGCTGGGGCTACAATGAGCAGTTCTTC
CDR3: CASSPRGGWGYNEQFF

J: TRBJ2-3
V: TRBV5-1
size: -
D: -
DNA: TGCGCCAGCAGCTTGGAGCATACGCAGTATTTT
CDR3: CASSLEHTQYF

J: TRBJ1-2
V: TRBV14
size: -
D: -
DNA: TGTGCCAGCAGCCAAAGAATGGGGAGTGGCTACACCTTC
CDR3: CASSQRMGSGYTF

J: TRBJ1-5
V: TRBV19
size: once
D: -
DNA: TGTGCCAGTAGTACCCCCGGGCGGAGCAATCAGCCCCAGCATTTT
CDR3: CASSTPGRSNQPQHF

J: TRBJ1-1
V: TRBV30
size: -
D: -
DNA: TGTGCCTGGAGTCGAAGGGGGAACACTGAAGCTTTCTTT
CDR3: CAWSRRGNTEAFF

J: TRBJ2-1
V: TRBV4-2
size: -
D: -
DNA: TGTGCCAGCGGCCAAGATCTCTTAGCGATGAGGCAGTTCTTC
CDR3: CASGQDLLAMRQFF

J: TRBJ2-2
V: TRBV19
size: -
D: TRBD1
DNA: TGTGCCAGCCGTTACGACAGGGCTGCCGGGGAGCTGTTTTTT
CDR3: CASRYDRAAGELFF

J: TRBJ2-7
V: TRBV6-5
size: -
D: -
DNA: TGTGCCAGCAGTGAACGGGGCTACGAGCAGTACTTC
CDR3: CASSERGYEQYF

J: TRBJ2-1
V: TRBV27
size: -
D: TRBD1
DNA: TGTGCCAGCAGTTCCCCGGACAGGGGGCGCCGTGAGCAGTTCTTC
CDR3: CASSSPDRGRREQFF

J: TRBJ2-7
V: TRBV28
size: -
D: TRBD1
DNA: TGTGCCAGCACTTTACAGGGGGCATGGGGGGAGCAGTACTTC
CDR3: CASTLQGAWGEQYF

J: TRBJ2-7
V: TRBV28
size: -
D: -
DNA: TGTGCCAGCAGTTTGGGTTCTAGCAGCCTCTACGAGCAGTACTTC
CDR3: CASSLGSSSLYEQYF

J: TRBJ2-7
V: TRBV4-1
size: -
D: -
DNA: TGCGCCAGCAGCCCCCAGGGATCGTTGGGCGAGCAGTACTTC
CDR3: CASSPQGSLGEQYF

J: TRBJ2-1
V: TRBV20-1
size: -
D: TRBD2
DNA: TGCAGTGCCGCGGCGGGAGTGAGGCAGTTCTTC
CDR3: CSAAAGVRQFF

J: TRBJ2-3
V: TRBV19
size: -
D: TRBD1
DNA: TGTGCCAGTAGTCTCCGACAGGGTTCGGATACGCAGTATTTT
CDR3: CASSLRQGSDTQYF

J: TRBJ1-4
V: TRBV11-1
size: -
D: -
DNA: TGTGCCAGCAGCTTAGGCCAGGGGCAGACTGAAAAACTGTTTTTT
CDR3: CASSLGQGQTEKLFF

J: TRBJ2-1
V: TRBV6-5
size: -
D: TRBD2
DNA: TGTGCCAGCAGTTTCGGACGGACTAGCGGGAGTAATGAGCAGTTCTTC
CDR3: CASSFGRTSGSNEQFF

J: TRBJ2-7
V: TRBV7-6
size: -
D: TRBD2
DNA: TGTGCCAGCAGCTTCGCGAGCGGGAGGTCAGGAGAGCAGTACTTC
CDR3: CASSFASGRSGEQYF

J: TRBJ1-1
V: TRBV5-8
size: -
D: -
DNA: TGTGCCAGCAGCTTGTGGGGTAACACTGAAGCTTTCTTT
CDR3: CASSLWGNTEAFF

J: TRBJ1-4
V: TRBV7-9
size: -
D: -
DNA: TGTGCCGGCAGCTCCCTACTAATCGGGGGGATAGAAAAACTGTTTTTT
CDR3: CAGSSLLIGGIEKLFF

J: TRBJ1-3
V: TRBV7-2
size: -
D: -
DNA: TGTGCCAGCAGCTTAGCGGTTCCGGGGGGAAACACCATATATTTT
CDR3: CASSLAVPGGNTIYF

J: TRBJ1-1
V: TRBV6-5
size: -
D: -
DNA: TGTGCCAGCAGTTCCGGGGCCAAGGGGGACACTGAAGCTTTCTTT
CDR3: CASSSGAKGDTEAFF

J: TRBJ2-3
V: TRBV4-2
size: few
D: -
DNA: TGTGCCAGCAGCCAGGAGACTAGTAACACAGATACGCAGTATTTT
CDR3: CASSQETSNTDTQYF

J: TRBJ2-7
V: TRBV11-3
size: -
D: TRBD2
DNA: TGTGCCAGCAGCGCGATGTCTGGGACTAGCGGCGAGCAGTACTTC
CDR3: CASSAMSGTSGEQYF

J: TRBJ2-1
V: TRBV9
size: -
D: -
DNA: TGTGCCAGCAGCGCTAGACTGCACTGGGATTACAATGAGCAGTTCTTC
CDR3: CASSARLHWDYNEQFF

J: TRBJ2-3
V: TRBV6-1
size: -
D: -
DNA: TGTGCCAGCAGTGAAGTCGCTAGTTCGGATACGCAGTATTTT
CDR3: CASSEVASSDTQYF

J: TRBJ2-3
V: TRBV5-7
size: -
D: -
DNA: TGTGCCAGCAGCTTGTACCAGGGGAGCACAGATACGCAGTATTTT
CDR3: CASSLYQGSTDTQYF

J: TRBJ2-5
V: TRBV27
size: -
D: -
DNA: TGTGCCAGCAGTTTAAGATCCCGTAGGACCCAGTACTTC
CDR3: CASSLRSRRTQYF

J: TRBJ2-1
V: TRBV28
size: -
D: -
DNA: TGTGCCAGCAGTTTACCCCCCCGGTACAATGAGCAGTTCTTC
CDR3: CASSLPPRYNEQFF

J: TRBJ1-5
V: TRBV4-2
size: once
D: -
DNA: TGTGCCAGCAGCCAAGACAGGGAGGGACAGCCCCAGCATTTT
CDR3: CASSQDREGQPQHF

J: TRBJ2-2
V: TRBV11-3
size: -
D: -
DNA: TGTGCCAGCAGCCCAAGTCAGGGACAAGTCGGCACCGGGGAGCTGTTTTTT
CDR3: CASSPSQGQVGTGELFF

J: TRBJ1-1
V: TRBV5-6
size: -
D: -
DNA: TGTGCCAGCAGCTTGGCTACAGGGACCGAAGCTTTCTTT
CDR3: CASSLATGTEAFF

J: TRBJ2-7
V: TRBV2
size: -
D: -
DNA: TGTGCCAGCAGTAAATGGTCCTACGAGCAGTACTTC
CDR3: CASSKWSYEQYF

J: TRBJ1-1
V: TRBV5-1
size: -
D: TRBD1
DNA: TGCGCCAGCAGCTTGGTTCCAGGGGGCACTGAAGCTTTCTTT
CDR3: CASSLVPGGTEAFF

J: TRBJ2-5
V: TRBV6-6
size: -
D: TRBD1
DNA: TGTGCCAGCAAAAACAGGGGGCGGCGAACAATAGAGACCCAGTACTTC
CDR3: CASKNRGRRTIETQYF

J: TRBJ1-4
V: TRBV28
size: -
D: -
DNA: TGTGCCATTGGAGCAGGGACAAATGAAAAACTGTTTTTT
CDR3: CAIGAGTNEKLFF

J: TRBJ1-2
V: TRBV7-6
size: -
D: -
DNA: TGTGCCAGCAGCTTAACCCCCTCGGGTGGCTACACCTTC
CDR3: CASSLTPSGGYTF

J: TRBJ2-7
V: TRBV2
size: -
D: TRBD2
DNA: TGTGCCAGCACAAGACTAGCGGGAGTCACCTCCTACGAGCAGTACTTC
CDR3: CASTRLAGVTSYEQYF

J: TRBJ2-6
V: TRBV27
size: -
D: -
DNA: TGTGCCAGCAGTTCAAGCTCTGGGGCCAACGTCCTGACTTTC
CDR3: CASSSSSGANVLTF

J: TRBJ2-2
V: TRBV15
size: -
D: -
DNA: TGTGCCACCAGCAGAGATCGGACAGCCGGGGAGCTGTTTTTT
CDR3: CATSRDRTAGELFF

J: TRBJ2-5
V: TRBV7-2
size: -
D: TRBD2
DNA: TGTGCCAGCCTCCCGGGGGGTGGGGAGACCCAGTACTTC
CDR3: CASLPGGGETQYF

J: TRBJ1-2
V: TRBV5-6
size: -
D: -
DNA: TGTGCCAGCAGCTTGGTCACAGGATCCTACGGCTACACCTTC
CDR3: CASSLVTGSYGYTF

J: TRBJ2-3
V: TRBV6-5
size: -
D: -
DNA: TGTGCCAGCAGTTACTTTGGTTGGGATACGCAGTATTTT
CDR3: CASSYFGWDTQYF

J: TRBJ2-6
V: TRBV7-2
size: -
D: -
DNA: TGTGCCAGCAGCTTACGAGGGCTGCAGGCTGGGGCCAACGTCCTGACTTTC
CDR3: CASSLRGLQAGANVLTF

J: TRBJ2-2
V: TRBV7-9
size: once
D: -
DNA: TGTGCCAGCAGCCGAAGCTATACGAACACCGGGGAGCTGTTTTTT
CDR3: CASSRSYTNTGELFF

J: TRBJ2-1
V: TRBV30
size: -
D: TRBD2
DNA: TGTGCCTGGAGTATGGCTAGCGGGAAAAGTTACAATGAGCAGTTCTTC
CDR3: CAWSMASGKSYNEQFF